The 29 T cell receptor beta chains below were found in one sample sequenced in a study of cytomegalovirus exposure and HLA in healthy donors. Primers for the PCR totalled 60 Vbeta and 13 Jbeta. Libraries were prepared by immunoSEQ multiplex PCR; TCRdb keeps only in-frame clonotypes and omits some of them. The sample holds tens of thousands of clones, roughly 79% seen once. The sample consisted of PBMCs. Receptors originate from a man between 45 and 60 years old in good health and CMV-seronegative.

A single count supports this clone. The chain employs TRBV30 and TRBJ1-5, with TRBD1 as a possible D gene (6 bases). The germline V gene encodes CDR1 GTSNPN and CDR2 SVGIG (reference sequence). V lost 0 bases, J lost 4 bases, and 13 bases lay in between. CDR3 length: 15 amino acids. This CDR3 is CAWSVPSQGNQPQHF. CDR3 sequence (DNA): TGTGCCTGGAGTGTACCATCACAGGGAAATCAGCCCCAGCATTTT.

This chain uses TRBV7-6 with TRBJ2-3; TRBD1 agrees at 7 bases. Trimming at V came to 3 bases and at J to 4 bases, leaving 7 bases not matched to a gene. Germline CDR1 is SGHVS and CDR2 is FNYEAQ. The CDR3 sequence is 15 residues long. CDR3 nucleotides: TGTGCCAGCAGCTTCCGGGACAGATATTCAGATACGCAGTATTTT. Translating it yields CASSFRDRYSDTQYF.

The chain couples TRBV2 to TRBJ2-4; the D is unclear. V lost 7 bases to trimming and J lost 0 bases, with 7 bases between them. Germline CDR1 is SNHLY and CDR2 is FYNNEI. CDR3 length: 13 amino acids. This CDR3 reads CASMSLAKNIQYF. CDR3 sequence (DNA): TGTGCCAGCATGAGTTTAGCCAAAAACATTCAGTACTTC.

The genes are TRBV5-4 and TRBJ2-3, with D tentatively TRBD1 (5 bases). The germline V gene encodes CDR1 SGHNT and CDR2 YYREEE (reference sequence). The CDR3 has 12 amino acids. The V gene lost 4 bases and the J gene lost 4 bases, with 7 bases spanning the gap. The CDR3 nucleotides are TGTGCCAGCAGCCAGGGATCAGATACGCAGTATTTT. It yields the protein CASSQGSDTQYF.

The DNA of the CDR3 is TGTGCCAGCAGCTTTGGACACCAGAACACTGAAGCTTTCTTT. This encodes CASSFGHQNTEAFF. V usage is TRBV7-9 and J usage is TRBJ1-1; maybe TRBD1 (5 bases). The CDR3 is made up of 14 amino acids. V lost 3 bases, J lost 1 base, and 9 bases lay in between. CDR1 and CDR2 from the germline V gene are SEHNR and FQNEAQ (reference sequence).

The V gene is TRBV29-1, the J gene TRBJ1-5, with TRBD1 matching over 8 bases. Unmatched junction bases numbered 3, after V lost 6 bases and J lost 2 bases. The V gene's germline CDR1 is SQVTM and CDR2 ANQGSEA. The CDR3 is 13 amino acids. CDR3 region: CSVQQGGNQPQHF. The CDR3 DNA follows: TGCAGCGTCCAACAGGGGGGCAATCAGCCCCAGCATTTT. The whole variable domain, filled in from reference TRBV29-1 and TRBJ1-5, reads SAVISQKPSRDICQRGTSLTIQCQVDSQVTMMFWYRQQPGQSLTLIATANQGSEATYESGFVIDKFPISRPNLTFSTLTVSNMSPEDSSIYLCSVQQGGNQPQHFGDGTRLSIL.

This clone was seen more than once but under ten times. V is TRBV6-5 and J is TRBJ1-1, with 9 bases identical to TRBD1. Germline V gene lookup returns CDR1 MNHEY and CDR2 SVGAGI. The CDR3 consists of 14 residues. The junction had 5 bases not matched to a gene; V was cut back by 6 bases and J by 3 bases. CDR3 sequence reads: CASRGTGPYTEAFF. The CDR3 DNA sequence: TGTGCCAGCAGAGGGACAGGGCCCTACACTGAAGCTTTCTTT.

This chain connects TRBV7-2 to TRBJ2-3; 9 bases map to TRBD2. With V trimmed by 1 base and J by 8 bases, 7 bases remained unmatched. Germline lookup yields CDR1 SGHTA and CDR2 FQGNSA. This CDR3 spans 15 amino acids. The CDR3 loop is CASSLGGSGGGTQYF. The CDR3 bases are TGTGCCAGCAGCTTAGGGGGTAGCGGGGGAGGTACGCAGTATTTT.

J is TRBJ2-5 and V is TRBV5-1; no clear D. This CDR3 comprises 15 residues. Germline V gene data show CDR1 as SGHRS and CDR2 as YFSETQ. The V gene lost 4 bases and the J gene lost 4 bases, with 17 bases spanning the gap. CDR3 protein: CASSPVGWRPETQYF. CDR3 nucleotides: TGCGCCAGCAGCCCGGTTGGTTGGAGACCAGAGACCCAGTACTTC.

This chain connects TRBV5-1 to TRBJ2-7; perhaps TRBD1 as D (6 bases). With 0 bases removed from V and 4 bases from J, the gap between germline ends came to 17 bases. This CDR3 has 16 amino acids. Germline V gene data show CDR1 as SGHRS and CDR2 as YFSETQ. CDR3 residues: CASSLGRKQGAYEQYF. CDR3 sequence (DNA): TGCGCCAGCAGCTTGGGACGCAAACAGGGTGCATACGAGCAGTACTTC.

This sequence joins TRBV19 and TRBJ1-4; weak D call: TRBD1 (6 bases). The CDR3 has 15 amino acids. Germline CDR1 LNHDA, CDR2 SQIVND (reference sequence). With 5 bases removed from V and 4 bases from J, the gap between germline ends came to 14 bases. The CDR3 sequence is CASSYGQTDNEKLFF. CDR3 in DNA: TGTGCCAGTAGTTATGGACAGACAGATAATGAAAAACTGTTTTTT.

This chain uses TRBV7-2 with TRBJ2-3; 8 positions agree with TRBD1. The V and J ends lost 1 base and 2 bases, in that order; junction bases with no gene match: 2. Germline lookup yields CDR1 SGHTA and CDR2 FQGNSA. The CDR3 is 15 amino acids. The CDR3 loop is CASSLGTGPTDTQYF. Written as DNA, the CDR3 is TGTGCCAGCAGCTTAGGGACAGGGCCCACAGATACGCAGTATTTT.

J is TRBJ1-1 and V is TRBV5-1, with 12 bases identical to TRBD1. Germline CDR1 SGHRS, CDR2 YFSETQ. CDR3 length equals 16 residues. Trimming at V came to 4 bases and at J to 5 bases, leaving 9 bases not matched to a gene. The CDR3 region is CASSLGQGASITEAFF. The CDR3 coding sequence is TGCGCCAGCAGCCTGGGACAGGGGGCTTCGATAACTGAAGCTTTCTTT.

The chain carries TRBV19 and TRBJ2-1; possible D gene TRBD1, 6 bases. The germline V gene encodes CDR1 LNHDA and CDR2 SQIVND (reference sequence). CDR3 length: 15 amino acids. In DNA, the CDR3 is TGTGCGACGAGACAGGATGTTAATCCCTACAATGAGCAGTTCTTC. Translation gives CATRQDVNPYNEQFF. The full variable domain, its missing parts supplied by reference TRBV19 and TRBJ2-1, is DGGITQSPKYLFRKEGQNVTLSCEQNLNHDAMYWYRQDPGQGLRLIYYSQIVNDFQKGDIAEGYSVSREKKESFPLTVTSAQKNPTAFYLCATRQDVNPYNEQFFGPGTRLTVL.

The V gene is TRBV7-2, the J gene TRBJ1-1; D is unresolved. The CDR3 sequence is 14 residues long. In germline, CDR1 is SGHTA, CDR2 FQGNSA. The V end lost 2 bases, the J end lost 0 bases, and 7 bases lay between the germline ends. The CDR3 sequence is CASSLQALNTEAFF. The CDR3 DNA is TGTGCCAGCAGCTTACAAGCCCTGAACACTGAAGCTTTCTTT.

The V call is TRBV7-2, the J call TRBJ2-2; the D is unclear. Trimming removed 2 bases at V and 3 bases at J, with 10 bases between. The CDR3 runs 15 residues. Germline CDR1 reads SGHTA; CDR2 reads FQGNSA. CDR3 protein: CASSLSSGYTGELFF. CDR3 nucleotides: TGTGCCAGCAGCTTATCCTCAGGCTACACCGGGGAGCTGTTTTTT. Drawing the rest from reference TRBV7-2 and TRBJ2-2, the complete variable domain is GAGVSQSPSNKVTEKGKDVELRCDPISGHTALYWYRQSLGQGLEFLIYFQGNSAPDKSGLPSDRFSAERTGGSVSTLTIQRTQQEDSAVYLCASSLSSGYTGELFFGEGSRLTVL.

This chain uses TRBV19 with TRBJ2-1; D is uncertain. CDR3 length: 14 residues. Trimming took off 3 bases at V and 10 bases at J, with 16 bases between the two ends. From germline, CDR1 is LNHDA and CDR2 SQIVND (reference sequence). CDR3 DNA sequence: TGTGCCAGTAGTATCCCCAGCGACCCTAGGGAGCAGTTCTTC. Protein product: CASSIPSDPREQFF.

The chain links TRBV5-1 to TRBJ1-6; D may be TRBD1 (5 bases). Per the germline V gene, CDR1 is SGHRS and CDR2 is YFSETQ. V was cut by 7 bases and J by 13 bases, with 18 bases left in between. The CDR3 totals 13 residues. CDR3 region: CASAGDLAGPLHF. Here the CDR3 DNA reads TGCGCCAGCGCTGGGGACCTCGCGGGGCCCCTCCACTTT.

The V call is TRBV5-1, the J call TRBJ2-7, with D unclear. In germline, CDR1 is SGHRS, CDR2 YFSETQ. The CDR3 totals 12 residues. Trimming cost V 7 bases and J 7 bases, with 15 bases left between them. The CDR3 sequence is CASSSPEREQYF. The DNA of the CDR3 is TGCGCCAGCTCTTCTCCAGAGCGAGAGCAGTACTTC.

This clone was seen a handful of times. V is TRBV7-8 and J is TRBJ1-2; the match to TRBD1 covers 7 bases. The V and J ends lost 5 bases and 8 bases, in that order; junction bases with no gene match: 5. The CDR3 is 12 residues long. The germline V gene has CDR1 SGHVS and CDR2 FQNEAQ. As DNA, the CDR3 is TGTGCCAGCAGCCCAGGGACAGCCGGCTACACCTTC. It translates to CASSPGTAGYTF.

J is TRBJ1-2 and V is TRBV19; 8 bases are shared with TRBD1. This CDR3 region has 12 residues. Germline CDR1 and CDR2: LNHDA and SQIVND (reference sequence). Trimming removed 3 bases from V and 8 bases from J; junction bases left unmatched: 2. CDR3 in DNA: TGTGCCAGTAGTATGAGGGACAGGGGCTACACCTTC. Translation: CASSMRDRGYTF.

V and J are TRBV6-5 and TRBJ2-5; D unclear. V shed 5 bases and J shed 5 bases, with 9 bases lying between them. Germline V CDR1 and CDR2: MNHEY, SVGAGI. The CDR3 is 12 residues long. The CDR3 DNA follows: TGTGCCAGCAGTCAGACAAGGGAGACCCAGTACTTC. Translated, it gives CASSQTRETQYF.

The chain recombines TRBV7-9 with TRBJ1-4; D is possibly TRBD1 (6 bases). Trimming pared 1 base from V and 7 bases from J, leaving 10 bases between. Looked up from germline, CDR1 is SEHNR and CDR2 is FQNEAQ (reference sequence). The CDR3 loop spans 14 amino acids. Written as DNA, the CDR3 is TGTGCCAGCAGCTTAGGGGGGCAGGGTGAAAAACTGTTTTTT. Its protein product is CASSLGGQGEKLFF.

The CDR3 DNA follows: TGCGCCAGCCAGGGTGATAGCAATCAGCCCCAGCATTTT. Translation gives CASQGDSNQPQHF. The chain links TRBV10-1 to TRBJ1-5; TRBD1 might be the D (5 bases). CDR3 length: 13 amino acids. V was trimmed by 8 bases and J by 0 bases, leaving 8 bases between them. CDR1 WNHNN and CDR2 SYGVQD come from the germline V gene (reference sequence).

The CDR3 nucleotides read TGTGCCAGCAGTGAATCCGTGGATACGCAGTATTTT. Its translation is CASSESVDTQYF. The chain uses TRBV25-1 and TRBJ2-3; D uncertain. The germline CDR1 and CDR2 sequences are MGHDK and SYGVNS. The CDR3 totals 12 residues. The V end lost 1 base, the J end lost 6 bases, and 5 bases lay between the germline ends.

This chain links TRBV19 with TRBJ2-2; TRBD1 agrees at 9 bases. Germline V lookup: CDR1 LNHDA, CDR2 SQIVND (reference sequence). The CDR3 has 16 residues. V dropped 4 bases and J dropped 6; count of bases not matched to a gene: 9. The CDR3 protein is CASSSKETGGSGELFF. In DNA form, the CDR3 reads TGTGCCAGTAGTAGCAAAGAAACAGGGGGCTCCGGGGAGCTGTTTTTT.

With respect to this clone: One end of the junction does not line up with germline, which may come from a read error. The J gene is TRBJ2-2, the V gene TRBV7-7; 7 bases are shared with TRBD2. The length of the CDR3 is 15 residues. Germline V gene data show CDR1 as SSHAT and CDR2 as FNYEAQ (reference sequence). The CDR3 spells CASSLAGDYTGELFF. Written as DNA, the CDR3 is TGTGCTAGCAGCTTGGCGGGAGACTACACCGGGGAGCTGTTTTTT.

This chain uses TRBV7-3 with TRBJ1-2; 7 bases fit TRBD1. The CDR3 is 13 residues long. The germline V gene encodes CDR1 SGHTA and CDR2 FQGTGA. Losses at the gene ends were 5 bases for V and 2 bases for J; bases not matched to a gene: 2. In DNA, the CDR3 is TGTGCCAGCAGCCGGGACAGCAACTATGGCTACACCTTC. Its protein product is CASSRDSNYGYTF.

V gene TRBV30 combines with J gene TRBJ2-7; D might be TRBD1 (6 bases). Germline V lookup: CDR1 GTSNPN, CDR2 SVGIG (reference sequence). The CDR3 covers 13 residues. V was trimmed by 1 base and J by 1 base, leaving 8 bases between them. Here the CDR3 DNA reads TGTGCCTGGAGTGAGGGACATTCCTACGAGCAGTACTTC. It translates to CAWSEGHSYEQYF.